This section outlines one T cell receptor beta chain sequence together with its context. Its target is not known. The data derive from a study of T-cell reconstitution after alpha-beta-depleted transplantation in children. Notes on the study in general: High day-60 TCRbeta diversity in some patients came from surviving recipient T cells and thymic progenitors. From newly produced T cells came most of the T-cell counts and diversity one year after transplant. By about two months after transplant, alpha-beta T cells reportedly arose from several hundred graft clones that had expanded.

Trimming took off 8 bases at V and 3 bases at J, with 13 bases between the two ends. Looked up from germline, CDR1 is LNHDA and CDR2 is SQIVND (reference sequence). This CDR3 has 13 residues. For TCRbeta, the library was prepared with unique molecular identifiers. TCRdb itself ran the PCR reads through MiXCR, one entry per CDR3 protein. The data hold 550,000 to 600,000 distinct CDR3 sequences, with 20% to 25% observed a single time. The TCR comes from a boy under three years old who had a stem cell transplant for acute myeloid leukemia, so the T cells may come from the graft donor. This material consisted of PBMCs, mostly from graft donor cells, taken 360 days after TCRalphabeta/CD19-depleted stem cell transplant. The chain links TRBV19 to TRBJ1-2; D is ambiguous. CDR3 residues: CASAEFSHYGYTF. In DNA form, the CDR3 reads TGTGCCAGTGCCGAGTTCAGCCACTATGGCTACACCTTC.